The rows below give T cell receptor beta chains drawn from one sample of a study of sequential checkpoint blockade in melanoma. Profiling relied on immunoSEQ multiplex PCR, and the TCRdb table lists in-frame clones only, not all of them. The sample carries fewer than 40,000 clones, approximately 91% recorded once. The specimen was CD8+ T cells sorted from blood (inferred from file names), collected from a patient given nivolumab and ipilimumab in sequence. The receptors stem from a human donor with melanoma. The CDR3 runs from the conserved cysteine through the conserved F or W. The D gene is left open where the match is weak. The size entry is marked missing in some rows and otherwise reads once, few, many or a size class.

v_call	clone_size	d_call	j_call	cdr3_aa	cdr3_nt
TRBV7-9	once	TRBD1	TRBJ2-1	CASTVQGAMDNEQFF	TGTGCCAGCACGGTTCAGGGGGCGATGGACAATGAGCAGTTCTTC
TRBV9	.	.	TRBJ2-7	CASSVGTAYEQYF	TGTGCCAGCAGCGTAGGGACTGCCTACGAGCAGTACTTC
TRBV28	.	TRBD1	TRBJ1-3	CASSRRHQGARGNTIYF	TGTGCCAGCAGTCGACGTCATCAGGGGGCGCGCGGAAACACCATATATTTT
TRBV14	.	.	TRBJ1-5	CASSQDYQPQHF	TGTGCCAGCAGCCAAGACTATCAGCCCCAGCATTTT
TRBV6-4	.	.	TRBJ1-4	CASSLTTNEKLFF	TGTGCCAGCAGCCTTACAACTAATGAAAAACTGTTTTTT
TRBV27	.	.	TRBJ2-7	CASSLAGTYEQYF	TGTGCCAGCAGTTTAGCGGGAACCTACGAGCAGTACTTC
TRBV10-2	.	.	TRBJ1-1	CASSDGLLTEAFF	TGCGCCAGCAGTGACGGTCTGCTGACTGAAGCTTTCTTT
TRBV9	.	.	TRBJ2-1	CASSAMGSPYNEQFF	TGTGCCAGCAGCGCGATGGGGAGCCCTTACAATGAGCAGTTCTTC
TRBV6-5	.	.	TRBJ1-2	CASSYSGSGFYGYTF	TGTGCCAGCAGTTACTCGGGGTCGGGGTTCTACGGCTACACCTTC
TRBV7-9	few	.	TRBJ1-4	CASSLESVEKLFF	TGTGCCAGCAGCTTAGAATCGGTTGAAAAACTGTTTTTT
TRBV7-7	.	TRBD1	TRBJ2-3	CASGQGVSDTQYF	TGTGCTAGCGGACAGGGGGTATCAGATACGCAGTATTTT
TRBV11-1	once	TRBD2	TRBJ2-7	CASSILTSGNSYEQYF	TGTGCCAGCAGCATTCTGACTAGCGGCAACTCCTACGAGCAGTACTTC
TRBV11-3	.	TRBD2	TRBJ2-3	CASSLRYSGSNTDTQYF	TGTGCCAGCAGCCTACGCTATAGCGGGAGCAACACAGATACGCAGTATTTT
TRBV5-6	.	TRBD1	TRBJ1-2	CASSWGNQGDGYGYTF	TGTGCCAGCAGCTGGGGGAACCAGGGGGACGGCTATGGCTACACCTTC
TRBV13	.	.	TRBJ2-1	CATRGYEQFF	TGTGCCACCAGGGGCTATGAGCAGTTCTTC
TRBV9	.	.	TRBJ2-1	CASSPRGGLNNEQFF	TGTGCCAGCAGCCCGCGGGGAGGCTTAAACAATGAGCAGTTCTTC
TRBV29-1	.	.	TRBJ2-1	CSVEFLRRGMRGSYNEQFF	TGCAGCGTTGAATTCCTCCGGAGAGGGATGCGGGGCTCCTACAATGAGCAGTTCTTC
TRBV27	.	.	TRBJ2-7	CASSWRPSSYEQYF	TGTGCCAGCAGTTGGAGACCGAGCTCCTACGAGCAGTACTTC
TRBV15	once	TRBD2	TRBJ2-7	CATSSGMVYEQYF	TGTGCCACCTCAAGCGGGATGGTCTACGAGCAGTACTTC
TRBV5-8	.	.	TRBJ1-1	CASSFGSGEAFF	TGTGCCAGCAGTTTTGGTAGCGGTGAAGCTTTCTTT
TRBV7-2	once	.	TRBJ1-2	CASSRQTVYGYTF	TGCGCCAGCAGCCGGCAGACAGTCTATGGCTACACCTTC